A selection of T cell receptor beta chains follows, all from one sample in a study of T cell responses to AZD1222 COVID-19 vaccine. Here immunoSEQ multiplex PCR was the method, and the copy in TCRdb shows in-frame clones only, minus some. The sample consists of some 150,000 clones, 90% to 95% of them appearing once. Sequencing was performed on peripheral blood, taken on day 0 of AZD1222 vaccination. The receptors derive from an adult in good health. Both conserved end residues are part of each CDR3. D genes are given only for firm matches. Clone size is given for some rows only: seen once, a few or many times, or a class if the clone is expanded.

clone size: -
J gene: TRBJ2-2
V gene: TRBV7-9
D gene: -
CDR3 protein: CASSLVSLTGELFF
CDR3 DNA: TGTGCCAGCAGCTTAGTCAGCTTAACCGGGGAGCTGTTTTTT

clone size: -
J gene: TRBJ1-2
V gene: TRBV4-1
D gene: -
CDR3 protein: CASSQGTDPRYGYTF
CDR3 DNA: TGCGCCAGCAGCCAAGGGACAGACCCCCGCTATGGCTACACCTTC

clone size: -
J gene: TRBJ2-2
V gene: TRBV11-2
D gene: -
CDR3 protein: CASSVTDTGELFF
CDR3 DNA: TGTGCCAGCAGTGTAACAGACACCGGGGAGCTGTTTTTT

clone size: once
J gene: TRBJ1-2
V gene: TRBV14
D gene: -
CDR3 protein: CASSQDGWQAGNYGYTF
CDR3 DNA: TGTGCCAGCAGCCAAGATGGGTGGCAGGCGGGTAACTATGGCTACACCTTC

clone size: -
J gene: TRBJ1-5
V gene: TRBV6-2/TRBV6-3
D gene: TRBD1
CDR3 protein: CASSRQGEHQPQHF
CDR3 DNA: TGTGCCAGCAGCCGACAGGGTGAGCATCAGCCCCAGCATTTT

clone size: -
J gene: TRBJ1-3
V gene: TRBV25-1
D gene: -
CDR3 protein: CASSERDIPGNTIYF
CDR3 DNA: TGTGCCAGCAGTGAACGGGACATCCCTGGAAACACCATATATTTT

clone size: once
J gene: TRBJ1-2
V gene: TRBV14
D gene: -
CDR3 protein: CASSKSSGPLSGYTF
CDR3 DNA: TGTGCCAGCAGCAAAAGTTCGGGGCCCCTTTCCGGCTACACCTTC

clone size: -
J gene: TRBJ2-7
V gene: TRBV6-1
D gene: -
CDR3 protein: CASSEARWGASSEQYF
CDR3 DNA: TGTGCCAGCAGTGAAGCGCGTTGGGGTGCATCGAGCGAGCAGTACTTC

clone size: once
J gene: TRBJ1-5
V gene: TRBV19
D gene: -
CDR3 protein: CASSPHPRGSNQPQHF
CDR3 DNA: TGTGCCAGTAGTCCCCACCCCAGGGGAAGCAATCAGCCCCAGCATTTT

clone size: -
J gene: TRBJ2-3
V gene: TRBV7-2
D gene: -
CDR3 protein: CASSLADRRPLPDTQYF
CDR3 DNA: TGTGCCAGCAGCTTAGCGGACCGGCGCCCCCTCCCAGATACGCAGTATTTT

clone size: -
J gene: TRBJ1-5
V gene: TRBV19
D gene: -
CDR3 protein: CASSITTQGDQPQHF
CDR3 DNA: TGTGCCAGTAGTATAACGACCCAGGGCGATCAGCCCCAGCATTTT

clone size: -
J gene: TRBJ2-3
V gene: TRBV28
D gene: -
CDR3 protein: CASSSQTGGTDTQYF
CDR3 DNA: TGTGCCAGCAGTTCCCAGACCGGTGGCACAGATACGCAGTATTTT

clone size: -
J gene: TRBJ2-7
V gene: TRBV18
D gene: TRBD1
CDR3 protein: CASSPRGQGGGEQYF
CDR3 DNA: TGTGCCAGCTCACCCCGGGGACAGGGTGGAGGCGAGCAGTACTTC

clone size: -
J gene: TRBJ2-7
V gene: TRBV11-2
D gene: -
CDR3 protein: CASSLDTSYEQYF
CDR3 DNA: TGTGCCAGCAGCTTGGACACGAGCTACGAGCAGTACTTC

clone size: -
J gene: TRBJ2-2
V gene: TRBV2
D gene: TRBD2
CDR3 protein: CASSEAGRGGELFF
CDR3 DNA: TGTGCCAGCAGTGAGGCGGGGAGGGGCGGGGAGCTGTTTTTT

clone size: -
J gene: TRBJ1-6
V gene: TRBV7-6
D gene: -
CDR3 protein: CASSRQSSYNSPLHF
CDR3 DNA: TGTGCCAGCAGCCGGCAGAGCTCCTATAATTCACCCCTCCACTTT

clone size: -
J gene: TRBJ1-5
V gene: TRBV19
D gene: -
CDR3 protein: CASSIAGAMSGQPQHF
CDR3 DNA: TGTGCCAGTAGTATAGCAGGAGCTATGTCGGGACAGCCCCAGCATTTT

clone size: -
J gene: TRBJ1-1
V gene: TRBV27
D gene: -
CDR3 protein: CASSLNRNTEAFF
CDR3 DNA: TGTGCCAGCAGTTTGAACAGGAACACTGAAGCTTTCTTT

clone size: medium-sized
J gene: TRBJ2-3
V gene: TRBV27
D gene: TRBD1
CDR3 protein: CASSLLGTDADTQYF
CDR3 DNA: TGTGCCAGCAGTCTTCTAGGGACAGACGCAGATACGCAGTATTTT

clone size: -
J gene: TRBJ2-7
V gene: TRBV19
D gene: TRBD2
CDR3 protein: CGSSPVGPSGPYEQYF
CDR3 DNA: TGTGGGAGTAGCCCAGTAGGGCCTAGCGGACCCTACGAGCAGTACTTC

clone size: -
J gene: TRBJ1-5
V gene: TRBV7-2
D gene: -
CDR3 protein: CASSFDRNNNQPQHF
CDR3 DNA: TGTGCCAGCAGCTTCGACAGGAATAACAATCAGCCCCAGCATTTT

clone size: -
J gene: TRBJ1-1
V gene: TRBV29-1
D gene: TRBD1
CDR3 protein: CSVCDRVDEAFF
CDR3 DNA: TGCAGCGTTTGTGACAGGGTGGACGAAGCTTTCTTT

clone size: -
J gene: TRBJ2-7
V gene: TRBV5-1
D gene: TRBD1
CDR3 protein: CASSSGTGTYEQYF
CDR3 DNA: TGCGCCAGCAGCTCAGGGACAGGGACCTACGAGCAGTACTTC

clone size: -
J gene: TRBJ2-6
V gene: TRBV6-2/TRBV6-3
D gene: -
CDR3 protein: CASSYSIVGRISGANVLTF
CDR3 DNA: TGTGCCAGCAGTTACTCGATAGTCGGACGAATCTCTGGGGCCAACGTCCTGACTTTC

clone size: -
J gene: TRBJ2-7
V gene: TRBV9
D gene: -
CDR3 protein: CASSSISQGNLYGYEQYF
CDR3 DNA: TGTGCCAGCAGCTCTATCTCTCAGGGGAATCTATATGGCTACGAGCAGTACTTC

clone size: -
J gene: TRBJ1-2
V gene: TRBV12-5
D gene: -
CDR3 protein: CASGLGAENYGYTF
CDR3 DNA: TGTGCTAGTGGTTTGGGGGCAGAGAACTATGGCTACACCTTC

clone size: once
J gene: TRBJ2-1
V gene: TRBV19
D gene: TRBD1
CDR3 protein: CASSATGQGLVLEQFF
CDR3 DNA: TGTGCCAGTAGTGCCACGGGACAGGGTCTCGTTCTTGAGCAGTTCTTC

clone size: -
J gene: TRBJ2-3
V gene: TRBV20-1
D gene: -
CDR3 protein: CSARVNTQYF
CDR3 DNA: TGCAGTGCTAGAGTGAATACGCAGTATTTT

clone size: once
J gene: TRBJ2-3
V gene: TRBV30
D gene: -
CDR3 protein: CASQRRTDTQYF
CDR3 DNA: TGTGCCTCACAGAGGCGCACAGATACGCAGTATTTT

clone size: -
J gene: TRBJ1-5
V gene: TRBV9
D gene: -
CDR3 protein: CASSVGLGGQPQHF
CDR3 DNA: TGTGCCAGCAGCGTAGGGTTGGGTGGGCAGCCCCAGCATTTT

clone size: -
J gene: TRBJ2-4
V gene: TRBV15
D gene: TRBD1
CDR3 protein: CATSRKGQGLAKNIQYF
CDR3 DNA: TGTGCCACCAGCAGAAAGGGACAGGGATTAGCCAAAAACATTCAGTACTTC

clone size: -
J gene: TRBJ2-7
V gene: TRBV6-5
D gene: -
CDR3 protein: CASSYSTDSYEQYF
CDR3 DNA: TGTGCCAGCAGTTACTCGACGGACAGCTACGAGCAGTACTTC

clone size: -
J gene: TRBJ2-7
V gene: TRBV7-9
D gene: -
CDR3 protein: CASHSDSAAGEQYF
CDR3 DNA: TGTGCCAGCCACTCGGATAGCGCCGCGGGGGAGCAGTACTTC

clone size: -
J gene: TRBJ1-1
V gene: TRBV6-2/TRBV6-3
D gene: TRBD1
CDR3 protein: CASSYLRLRQGENTEAFF
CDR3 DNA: TGTGCCAGCAGTTACTTAAGGTTAAGACAGGGGGAGAACACTGAAGCTTTCTTT

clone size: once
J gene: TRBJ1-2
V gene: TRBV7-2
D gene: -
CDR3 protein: CASSPAGVRNYGYTF
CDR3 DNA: TGTGCCAGCAGCCCCGCCGGCGTGAGGAACTATGGCTACACCTTC

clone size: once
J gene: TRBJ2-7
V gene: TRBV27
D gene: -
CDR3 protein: CASSQGTFYEQYF
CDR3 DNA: TGTGCCAGCAGCCAGGGAACGTTCTACGAGCAGTACTTC